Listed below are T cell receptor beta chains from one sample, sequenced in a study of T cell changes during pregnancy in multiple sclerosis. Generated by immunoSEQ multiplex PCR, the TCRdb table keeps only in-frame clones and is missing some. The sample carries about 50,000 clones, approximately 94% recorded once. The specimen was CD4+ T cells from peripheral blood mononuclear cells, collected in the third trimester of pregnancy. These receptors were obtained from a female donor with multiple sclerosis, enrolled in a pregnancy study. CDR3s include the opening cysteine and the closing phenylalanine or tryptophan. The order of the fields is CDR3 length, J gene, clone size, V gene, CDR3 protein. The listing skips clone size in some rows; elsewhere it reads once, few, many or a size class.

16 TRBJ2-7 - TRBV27 CASSLPSGRMSYEQYF
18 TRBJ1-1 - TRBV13 CASSETGTVYDMNTEAFF
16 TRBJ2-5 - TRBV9 CASSVRGATQQETQYF
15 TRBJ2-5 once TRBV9 CASSSRTEGGETQYF
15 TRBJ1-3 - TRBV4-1 CASSPGGTGGNTIYF
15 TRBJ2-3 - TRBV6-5 CASSFRAGATDTQYF
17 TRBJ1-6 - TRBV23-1 CASSPNRRGLYNSPLHF
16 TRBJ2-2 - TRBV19 CASTTAATKNTGELFF
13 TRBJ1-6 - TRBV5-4 CASSLQGASPLHF
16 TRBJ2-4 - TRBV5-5 CASSAALTGSKNIQYF
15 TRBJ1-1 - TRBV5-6 CASSFFHRMNTEAFF
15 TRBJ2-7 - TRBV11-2 CASSGRIFSSYEQYF
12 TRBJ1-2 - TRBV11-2 CASSPEGYGYTF
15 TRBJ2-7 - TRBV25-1 CASSERSGRDYEQYF
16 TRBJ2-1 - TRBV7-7 CASSPTSGRANNEQFF
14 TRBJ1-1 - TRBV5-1 CASSLTGRHTEAFF
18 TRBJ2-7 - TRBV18 CASSVLPPRDRGAYEQYF
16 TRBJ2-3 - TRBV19 CASSTRGGVSTDTQYF
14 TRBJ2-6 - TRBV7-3 CASSQGSGANVLTF
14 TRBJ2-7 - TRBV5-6 CASSPGLAGYEQYF
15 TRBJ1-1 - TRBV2 CASKSQGVRNTEAFF
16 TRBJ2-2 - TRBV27 CASSFTDRGYSGELFF
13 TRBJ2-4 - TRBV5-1 CASSLALKNIQYF
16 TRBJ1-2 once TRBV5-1 CASSSGTGGAFYGYTF